This is a list of T cell receptor beta chains from one sample in a study of spatial heterogeneity in lung cancer. TCRdb re-called the 5' RACE reads with MiXCR, one entry per CDR3 protein. Among about 82,000 distinct CDR3 sequences listed, approximately 12% were seen once. Material: PBMCs, obtained at surgery. The receptors shown here come from a male donor with early-stage non-small cell lung cancer. Both conserved end residues are part of each CDR3. A D gene is named only where the DNA matches it firmly. Expanded clones get a size class; other rows say once, few or many, or leave the size out.

>-|TRBV28|few|TRBJ2-1
CASSSPPTYNEQFF
TGTGCCAGCAGTTCCCCCCCGACCTACAATGAGCAGTTCTTC
>-|TRBV5-6|-|TRBJ2-7
CASSFVASYEQYF
TGTGCCAGCAGCTTCGTGGCCTCCTACGAGCAGTACTTC
>-|TRBV6-5|-|TRBJ2-1
CASSYNHVYEQFF
TGTGCCAGCAGTTACAATCACGTCTATGAGCAGTTCTTC
>-|TRBV19|-|TRBJ1-5
CASSVGQFNQPQHF
TGTGCCAGTAGTGTAGGACAGTTCAATCAGCCCCAGCATTTT
>-|TRBV3-1|-|TRBJ2-7
CASSQDGRGGEQYF
TGTGCCAGCAGCCAAGATGGCAGGGGGGGGGAGCAGTACTTC
>-|TRBV6-5|many|TRBJ1-1
CASSRGTDEAFF
TGTGCCAGCAGTCGCGGGACGGATGAAGCTTTCTTT
>-|TRBV4-1|few|TRBJ2-5
CASSRDRWKETQYF
TGCGCCAGCAGTCGGGACCGATGGAAAGAGACCCAGTACTTC
>TRBD1|TRBV11-1|few|TRBJ2-7
CASSVGTAISYEQYF
TGTGCCAGCAGCGTCGGGACAGCGATCTCCTACGAGCAGTACTTC
>TRBD1|TRBV11-2|few|TRBJ2-2
CASSLGQGRTGELFF
TGTGCCAGCAGCTTAGGACAGGGAAGGACCGGGGAGCTGTTTTTT
>TRBD1|TRBV2|few|TRBJ2-7
CASSAPGQGPAEQYF
TGTGCCAGCAGTGCTCCGGGACAGGGCCCGGCCGAGCAGTACTTC
>-|TRBV11-1|few|TRBJ1-1
CASSLSDGPEAFF
TGTGCCAGCAGCTTGTCTGACGGACCAGAAGCTTTCTTT
>-|TRBV6-5|few|TRBJ2-1
CASSYAGFNEQFF
TGTGCCAGCAGTTACGCGGGTTTCAATGAGCAGTTCTTC
>TRBD1|TRBV7-9|many|TRBJ2-5
CASSPDRVETQYF
TGTGCCAGCAGTCCAGACAGGGTAGAGACCCAGTACTTC
>-|TRBV20-1|few|TRBJ2-2
CSVKKANTGELFF
TGCAGTGTTAAAAAGGCGAACACCGGGGAGCTGTTTTTT
>-|TRBV13|few|TRBJ2-7
CASSPPGTEQYF
TGTGCCAGCAGCCCCCCAGGGACCGAGCAGTACTTC
>-|TRBV5-1|-|TRBJ2-5
CASSSEGLETQYF
TGCGCCAGCAGTAGCGAGGGTTTGGAGACCCAGTACTTC
>TRBD1|TRBV9|many|TRBJ1-5
CASSSFDGQGNQPQHF
TGTGCCAGCAGCTCGTTCGATGGACAGGGCAATCAGCCCCAGCATTTT
>-|TRBV3-1|many|TRBJ1-5
CASSQDLGGDQPQHF
TGTGCCAGCAGCCAAGATCTCGGGGGAGATCAGCCCCAGCATTTT
>-|TRBV20-1|medium-sized|TRBJ2-2
CSARGTGKVGELFF
TGCAGTGCTAGAGGAACAGGGAAGGTCGGGGAGCTGTTTTTT
>-|TRBV20-1|-|TRBJ1-5
CSARDVYGGDSRQPQHF
TGCAGTGCTAGAGATGTGTACGGGGGGGACTCTCGTCAGCCCCAGCATTTT
>TRBD2|TRBV30|few|TRBJ2-7
CAWSVRLAGSGEQYF
TGTGCCTGGAGTGTACGACTAGCGGGGTCAGGGGAGCAGTACTTC
>-|TRBV19|few|TRBJ2-2
CASTPWAGETNTGELFF
TGTGCCAGTACTCCCTGGGCAGGGGAGACGAACACCGGGGAGCTGTTTTTT
>TRBD1|TRBV24-1|few|TRBJ2-3
CATKDRVGTDTQYF
TGTGCCACCAAAGACAGGGTCGGGACAGATACGCAGTATTTT
>TRBD2|TRBV12-3/TRBV12-4|few|TRBJ2-7
CASSFPAGGRYEQYF
TGTGCCAGCAGTTTTCCCGCGGGAGGGCGGTACGAGCAGTACTTC
>-|TRBV27|-|TRBJ1-5
CASSPDSFYQPQHF
TGTGCCAGCAGCCCTGACAGCTTTTATCAGCCCCAGCATTTT
>-|TRBV29-1|few|TRBJ1-1
CSVVEVTEAFF
TGCAGCGTTGTGGAAGTCACTGAAGCTTTCTTT
>TRBD1|TRBV27|-|TRBJ1-6
CASSAPGTGNSPLHF
TGTGCCAGCAGTGCCCCTGGGACAGGGAATTCACCCCTCCACTTT
>TRBD1|TRBV7-9|few|TRBJ1-5
CASSLEGQVNQPQHF
TGTGCCAGCAGCTTAGAGGGACAGGTCAATCAGCCCCAGCATTTT
>-|TRBV12-3/TRBV12-4|few|TRBJ1-2
CASSQQTAYGYTF
TGTGCCAGCAGTCAGCAGACAGCTTATGGCTACACCTTC
>TRBD2|TRBV19|-|TRBJ2-1
CASSLSSGSYNEQFF
TGTGCCAGTAGTCTCTCTAGCGGGTCCTACAATGAGCAGTTCTTC
>TRBD2|TRBV6-6|few|TRBJ2-3
CASSYTVAGGPGTDTQYF
TGTGCCAGCAGTTACACGGTAGCGGGGGGGCCGGGCACAGATACGCAGTATTTT
>-|TRBV5-4|few|TRBJ2-7
CASSILGTPSSYEQYF
TGTGCCAGCAGCATTCTCGGGACTCCGAGCTCCTACGAGCAGTACTTC
>TRBD1|TRBV3-1|few|TRBJ1-1
CASSQEGQGMNTEAFF
TGTGCCAGCAGCCAAGAGGGACAGGGGATGAACACTGAAGCTTTCTTT
>-|TRBV15|few|TRBJ2-1
CATSRDGATLGNEQFF
TGTGCCACCAGCAGAGATGGGGCTACGCTGGGGAATGAGCAGTTCTTC
>TRBD1|TRBV6-6|-|TRBJ1-5
CASSYQTGGKGQPQHF
TGTGCCAGCAGTTACCAGACAGGGGGCAAAGGGCAGCCCCAGCATTTT
>-|TRBV18|-|TRBJ1-5
CASSPAGTNQPQHF
TGTGCCAGCTCACCCGCAGGGACCAATCAGCCCCAGCATTTT
>-|TRBV20-1|few|TRBJ2-7
CSASEVVGAYEQYF
TGCAGTGCTTCTGAAGTGGTGGGCGCCTACGAGCAGTACTTC
>-|TRBV14|few|TRBJ2-1
CASSQDRGNEQFF
TGTGCCAGCAGCCAAGATAGGGGAAATGAGCAGTTCTTC
>TRBD1|TRBV29-1|few|TRBJ2-7
CSARPSGTGRRNEQYF
TGCAGCGCCCGACCCTCCGGGACAGGCAGGAGAAACGAGCAGTACTTC
>-|TRBV7-2|-|TRBJ2-7
CASSFGALGEQYF
TGTGCCAGCAGCTTCGGGGCCCTAGGCGAGCAGTACTTC